Below are 21 T cell receptor beta chains sequenced from a single sample in a study of a mutant IDH1 vaccine in newly diagnosed glioma (dated by TCRdb to 2020 to 2023). Read against the paper, the sample's time point label means: week 23, last vaccination. Every vaccine dose consisted of 300 ug of a 20-mer mutant IDH1 peptide in Montanide, administered subcutaneously together with topical imiquimod. Their antigen targets remain unknown. Libraries were prepared through the immunoSEQ multiplex PCR assay. What TCRdb holds here is the immuneACCESS table cut down to in-frame rearrangements. Part of the clones is not present; checked against another copy, under half of the missing clones reflect an unresolved V gene, and the others are unexplained. This sample holds 30,000 to 40,000 clones; approximately 80% were observed only once. The ten top clones hold 5.1% of the sample. The material sequenced was PBMCs, taken from a glioma patient whose treatment included an IDH1 peptide vaccine. The source is a middle-aged man with glioma.

The chain uses TRBV2 and TRBJ2-2; D may be TRBD2 (5 bases). The CDR3 loop spans 13 amino acids. In germline, CDR1 is SNHLY, CDR2 FYNNEI. Trimming stripped 3 bases from V and 6 bases from J, with 8 bases between. The CDR3 bases are TGTGCCAGCAGTGAGAGGGAATCCGGGGAGCTGTTTTTT. Protein sequence: CASSERESGELFF.

This chain links TRBV9 with TRBJ2-4; D is unclear. The CDR3 is 16 amino acids. Between the trimmed V and J ends, which lost 0 bases and 4 bases, there was a span of 14 bases. Germline values: CDR1 SGDLS, CDR2 YYNGEE. The CDR3 nucleotides are TGTGCCAGCAGCGTAGTGGAGAGGAGCAGTAAAAACATTCAGTACTTC. This sequence encodes CASSVVERSSKNIQYF.

V usage is TRBV15 and J usage is TRBJ2-7; 7 nucleotides match TRBD1. The CDR3 has 14 residues. Trimming at V came to 5 bases and at J to 0 bases, leaving 4 bases not matched to a gene. CDR1 is LNHNV and CDR2 is YYDKDF in the germline V gene (reference sequence). The CDR3 is CATSRRDSSYEQYF. In nucleotides, the CDR3 is TGTGCCACCAGCCGCCGGGACAGCTCCTACGAGCAGTACTTC.

The V call is TRBV29-1, the J call TRBJ1-5; the D gene is possibly TRBD1 (5 bases). Trimming cost V 4 bases and J 1 base, with 11 bases left between them. Germline V gene data show CDR1 as SQVTM and CDR2 as ANQGSEA. This CDR3 comprises 14 residues. The CDR3 sequence is CSVVLNRSNQPQHF. CDR3 in DNA: TGCAGCGTTGTTCTAAACAGGAGCAATCAGCCCCAGCATTTT.

The CDR3 sequence: CASSYRGGVGDTEAFF. The DNA of the CDR3 is TGTGCCAGCAGTTACCGGGGCGGAGTCGGGGACACTGAAGCTTTCTTT. The gene calls are TRBV6-5 and TRBJ1-1; D may be TRBD1 (5 bases). Germline assignment: CDR1 MNHEY and CDR2 SVGAGI. CDR3 length equals 16 residues. V shed 2 bases and J shed 3 bases, with 16 bases lying between them.

Concerning this clone itself: One end of the junction is discordant with germline, which a read error may explain. This sample includes further DNA sequences coding for the same CDR3. The chain uses TRBV13 and TRBJ1-1, with 7 positions matching TRBD1. Germline-derived CDR1 and CDR2 are PRHDT and FYEKMQ (reference sequence). The CDR3 spans 13 residues. The CDR3 coding sequence is TGTGCCAGCCGAGGGACAGCTAACACTGAAGCTTTTTTT. Its translation is CASRGTANTEAFF.

The V and J genes are TRBV10-3 and TRBJ2-1; 11 nucleotides match TRBD2. Germline V CDR1 and CDR2: ENHRY, SYGVKD. CDR3 size: 12 residues. The junction had 7 bases not matched to a gene; V was cut back by 11 bases and J by 10 bases. The CDR3 DNA is TGTGCCGCTACTAGCGGGAGCCGGGAGCAGTTCTTC. As protein: CAATSGSREQFF.

In nucleotides, the CDR3 is TGCGCCAGCAGCCACGCCGGGACAGCTACATCCTACGAGCAGTACTTC. The encoded protein is CASSHAGTATSYEQYF. V is TRBV4-1 and J is TRBJ2-5; 7 bases map to TRBD1. The J call may be wrong; the DNA end is better matched by TRBJ2-7. The germline V gene encodes CDR1 MGHRA and CDR2 YSYEKL. This CDR3 is 16 amino acids long.

V is TRBV27 and J is TRBJ1-5, with TRBD1 identical over 9 bases. Per the germline V gene, CDR1 is MNHEY and CDR2 is SMNVEV (reference sequence). This CDR3 has 16 residues. Trimming removed 6 bases from V and 1 base from J; junction bases left unmatched: 7. CDR3 DNA sequence: TGTGCCAGCAGCATACAGGGGGCTGCGAGCAATCAGCCCCAGCATTTT. Translated, it gives CASSIQGAASNQPQHF.

The chain is built from TRBV6-5 and TRBJ1-2; D unresolved. With 2 bases removed from V and 8 bases from J, the gap between germline ends came to 15 bases. The CDR3 extends over 14 amino acids. In germline, CDR1 is MNHEY, CDR2 SVGAGI. The CDR3 sequence: CASSYSQVGGGYTF. CDR3 bases: TGTGCCAGCAGTTACAGTCAGGTGGGAGGCGGCTACACCTTC.

The chain combines TRBV9 with TRBJ2-5, with 7 bases matching TRBD2. V lost 4 bases, J lost 5 bases, and 20 bases stayed unmatched. The germline V gene encodes CDR1 SGDLS and CDR2 YYNGEE. This CDR3 region has 18 residues. The CDR3 spells CASSPFFEGGRAKETQYF. CDR3 nucleotides: TGTGCCAGCAGCCCCTTTTTCGAAGGCGGGAGAGCAAAGGAGACCCAGTACTTC.

This rearrangement joins TRBV5-1 to TRBJ2-5; D not resolved. The J call may be in error: the DNA end matches TRBJ2-7 better. This CDR3 comprises 14 residues. Germline CDR1 reads SGHRS; CDR2 reads YFSETQ. CDR3 bases: TGCGCCAGCAGCTTGACGTCAGTCATCTACGAGCAGTACTTC. Its protein is CASSLTSVIYEQYF.

Concerning this clone: At one end the junction does not follow the germline gene, possibly because of a read error. The chain's CDR3 is CASSFATGTTGSTIYF. CDR3 bases: TGTGCCAGCAGCTTCGCGACAGGGACGACTGGAAGCACCATATATTTT. The V and J genes are TRBV5-5 and TRBJ1-3; 7 bases are a match to TRBD1. The CDR3 spans 16 residues. Looked up from germline, CDR1 is SGHKS and CDR2 is YYEKEE (reference sequence). Together with reference TRBV5-5 and TRBJ1-3, the CDR3 gives the full variable domain: DAGVTQSPTHLIKTRGQQVTLRCSPISGHKSVSWYQQVLGQGPQFIFQYYEKEERGRGNFPDRFSARQFPNYSSELNVNALLLGDSALYLCASSFATGTTGSTIYFGEGSWLTVV.

The chain carries TRBV18 and TRBJ2-7, with 8 bases identical to TRBD2. This CDR3 has 15 residues. The V and J ends lost 1 base and 3 bases, in that order; junction bases with no gene match: 5. From germline, CDR1 is KGHSH and CDR2 LQKENI. The CDR3 DNA is TGTGCCAGCTCACCACAGACAAGCGGGGGCTACGAGCAGTACTTC. Encoded protein: CASSPQTSGGYEQYF.

This chain connects TRBV7-2 to TRBJ2-3; maybe TRBD1 (5 bases). The CDR3 has 17 amino acids. V was clipped by 5 bases and J by 1 base, with 19 bases between them. The germline CDR1 and CDR2 sequences are SGHTA and FQGNSA. CDR3 coding DNA: TGTGCCAGCAGCGCGGCAGGGTCCTTGTCTGGCACAGATACGCAGTATTTT. Translating it yields CASSAAGSLSGTDTQYF.

J is TRBJ1-6 and V is TRBV27, with D tentatively TRBD1 (6 bases). The CDR3 contains 15 residues. Germline loops: CDR1 MNHEY, CDR2 SMNVEV (reference sequence). Trimming cost V 5 bases and J 8 bases, with 16 bases left between them. As DNA, the CDR3 is TGTGCCAGCAGTCAGGGGACGCCTTGGGATTCACCCCTCCACTTT. It encodes CASSQGTPWDSPLHF.

The genes are TRBV10-3 and TRBJ2-3; D unresolved. Trimming left V 3 bases short and J 9 bases short, with 10 bases between. Germline CDR1 reads ENHRY; CDR2 reads SYGVKD. The CDR3 is made up of 12 amino acids. CDR3 nucleotides: TGTGCCATCAGTGAATTAAAAGGGACGCAGTATTTT. Protein product: CAISELKGTQYF.

The V call is TRBV4-2, the J call TRBJ2-5; 11 nucleotides align to TRBD2. Trimming removed 1 base from V and 4 bases from J; junction bases left unmatched: 8. This CDR3 is built from 17 residues. From germline, CDR1 is LGHNA and CDR2 YNFKEQ. The CDR3 region is CASSQVGIAGGRETQYF. For the CDR3, the DNA is TGTGCCAGCAGCCAAGTAGGAATAGCGGGGGGGCGAGAGACCCAGTACTTC.

This clone was observed a single time. V and J are TRBV7-9 and TRBJ2-5; no clear D gene. There are 15 residues in the CDR3. Trimming stripped 1 base from V and 0 bases from J, with 9 bases between. Germline V gene lookup returns CDR1 SEHNR and CDR2 FQNEAQ (reference sequence). CDR3 DNA: TGTGCCAGCAGCTTAGAGTTGGCAGACCAAGAGACCCAGTACTTC. Translation: CASSLELADQETQYF. The entire variable domain, with the rest obtained from reference TRBV7-9 and TRBJ2-5, is as follows: DTGVSQNPRHKITKRGQNVTFRCDPISEHNRLYWYRQTLGQGPEFLTYFQNEAQLEKSRLLSDRFSAERPKGSFSTLEIQRTEQGDSAMYLCASSLELADQETQYFGPGTRLLVL.

This clone was observed once. V usage is TRBV5-6 and J usage is TRBJ1-2; tentative D call: TRBD1 (5 bases). Germline V gene data show CDR1 as SGHDT and CDR2 as YYEEEE. The length of the CDR3 is 15 residues. Between the trimmed V and J ends, which lost 4 bases and 4 bases, there was a span of 17 bases. CDR3 amino acids: CASSPGTGLGYGYTF. In DNA form, the CDR3 reads TGTGCCAGCAGCCCCGGGACTGGTCTGGGCTATGGCTACACCTTC.

The chain has TRBV19 and TRBJ2-2; 7 bases map to TRBD1. The CDR3 contains 15 residues. Per the germline V gene, CDR1 is LNHDA and CDR2 is SQIVND (reference sequence). V shed 6 bases and J 8 bases; nucleotides not matched to a gene: 12. The CDR3 is CASRLDRSPSGELFF. The CDR3 nucleotides read TGTGCCAGTAGATTGGACAGGTCACCATCAGGGGAGCTGTTTTTT.